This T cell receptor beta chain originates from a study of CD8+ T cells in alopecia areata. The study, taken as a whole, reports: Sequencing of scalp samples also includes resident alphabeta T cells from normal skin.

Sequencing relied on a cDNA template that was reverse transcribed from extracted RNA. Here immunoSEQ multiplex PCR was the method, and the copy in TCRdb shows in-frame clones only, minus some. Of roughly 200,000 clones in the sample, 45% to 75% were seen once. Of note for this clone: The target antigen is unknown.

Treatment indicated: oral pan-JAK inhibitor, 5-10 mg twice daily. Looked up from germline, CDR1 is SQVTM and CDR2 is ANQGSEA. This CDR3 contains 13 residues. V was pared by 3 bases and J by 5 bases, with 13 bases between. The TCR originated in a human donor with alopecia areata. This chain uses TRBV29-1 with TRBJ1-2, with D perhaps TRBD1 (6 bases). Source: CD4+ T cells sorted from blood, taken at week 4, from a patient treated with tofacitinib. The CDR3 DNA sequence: TGCAGCGTTGAGGCAGGGAGGGGGTATGGCTACACCTTC. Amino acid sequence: CSVEAGRGYGYTF.